The 27 T cell receptor beta chains in this list originate from one sample, sequenced in a study of blood T cell repertoires in COVID-19. The repertoire was sequenced with immunoSEQ multiplex PCR; TCRdb's copy has only in-frame clones and lacks some. Of about 140,000 clones in the sample, around 88% are singletons; the top ten hold 5% to 6%. The sequenced material came from peripheral blood. These TCRs come from a human donor in a cohort sampled during active COVID-19.

The chain couples TRBV28 to TRBJ2-7; a possible D gene is TRBD2 (7 bases). V was trimmed by 6 bases and J by 4 bases, leaving 19 bases between them. There are 15 residues in the CDR3. Germline-derived CDR1 and CDR2 are MDHEN and SYDVKM. For the CDR3, the DNA is TGTGCCAGCAGCGAAAGGGGAGGGACAAAATACGAGCAGTACTTC. Protein sequence: CASSERGGTKYEQYF.

The chain couples TRBV28 to TRBJ1-5, with 8 bases fitting TRBD1. The germline CDR1 and CDR2 sequences are MDHEN and SYDVKM. This CDR3 spans 14 amino acids. Unmatched junction bases numbered 5, after V lost 3 bases and J lost 7 bases. CDR3 nucleotide sequence: TGTGCCAGCAGTTTTGCAGGGGGCCGGCAGCCCCAGCATTTT. Translated, it gives CASSFAGGRQPQHF.

The chain joins TRBV18 to TRBJ2-3; 7 nucleotides agree with TRBD2. Per the germline V gene, CDR1 is KGHSH and CDR2 is LQKENI. This CDR3 region has 16 residues. Germline trimming cut 2 bases from V and 0 bases from J; bases unmatched to any gene: 5. The DNA for the CDR3 is TGTGCCAGCTCACCAATAATTAGCGGGAGCACAGATACGCAGTATTTT. It encodes CASSPIISGSTDTQYF.

V is TRBV11-3 and J is TRBJ2-1; 7 positions agree with TRBD1. After removal of 3 bases from V and 8 bases from J, the junction contained 10 bases not matched to a gene. The CDR3 has 15 residues. Germline V gives CDR1 SGHNT, CDR2 YENEEA. The CDR3 DNA sequence: TGTGCCAGCAGCTTGGGCCAGGGGGTGTTAGATGAGCAGTTCTTC. It yields the protein CASSLGQGVLDEQFF.

The chain employs TRBV30 and TRBJ1-2; no clear D gene. V gave up 3 bases and J gave up 7 bases, with 9 bases separating them. Germline CDR1 is GTSNPN and CDR2 is SVGIG (reference sequence). This CDR3 has 11 residues. CDR3 nucleotide sequence: TGTGCCTGGAGGGTAGTGCTTGGCTACACCTTC. Translation: CAWRVVLGYTF. Using reference TRBV30 and TRBJ1-2 for the parts outside the CDR3, the full variable domain is SQTIHQWPATLVQPVGSPLSLECTVEGTSNPNLYWYRQAAGRGLQLLFYSVGIGQISSEVPQNLSASRPQDRQFILSSKKLLLSDSGFYLCAWRVVLGYTFGSGTRLTVV.

V is TRBV21-1 and J is TRBJ2-1; the table's D call of TRBD2 was not tested on the DNA. TRBV21-1 is termed a pseudogene. CDR3 size: 17 residues. The CDR3 region is CASSKGRGLAGEGEQFF. CDR3 bases: TGTGCCAGCAGCAAAGGCCGGGGACTAGCGGGGGAAGGTGAGCAGTTCTTC.

The V gene is TRBV28, the J gene TRBJ2-2; TRBD2 aligns across 9 bases. Looked up from germline, CDR1 is MDHEN and CDR2 is SYDVKM. The CDR3 length is 16 residues. With 7 bases clipped from V and 1 base from J, the junction kept 7 bases outside the gene matches. DNA for the CDR3: TGTGCCAGCAAAACCCGGACTAGCGTGAACACCGGGGAGCTGTTTTTT. Its translation is CASKTRTSVNTGELFF.

This clone was observed a few times. The chain carries TRBV6-6 and TRBJ1-1; 9 bases match TRBD1. CDR3 length equals 14 residues. V was clipped by 6 bases and J by 5 bases; unmatched bases: 7. Germline CDR1 and CDR2: MNHNY and SVGAGI (reference sequence). CDR3 in DNA: TGTGCCAGCAGGGAGACAGGGGGAGGAACTGAAGCTTTCTTT. The encoded protein is CASRETGGGTEAFF.

The V and J genes are TRBV7-9 and TRBJ1-6, with 7 bases identical to TRBD1. The junction had 18 bases not matched to a gene; V was cut back by 4 bases and J by 9 bases. The CDR3 is 18 residues long. CDR1 is SEHNR, CDR2 FQNEAQ, per germline (reference sequence). For the CDR3, the DNA is TGTGCCAGCAGCTCGGAGAGGATTCGAGGGGGCTTTGTTTCACCCCTCCACTTT. It codes for CASSSERIRGGFVSPLHF. The variable domain in full, with the rest retrieved from reference TRBV7-9 and TRBJ1-6, is DTGVSQNPRHKITKRGQNVTFRCDPISEHNRLYWYRQTLGQGPEFLTYFQNEAQLEKSRLLSDRFSAERPKGSFSTLEIQRTEQGDSAMYLCASSSERIRGGFVSPLHFGNGTRLTVT.

The chain combines TRBV11-2 with TRBJ1-2, with TRBD1 matching 8 bases. CDR1 and CDR2 (germline): SGHAT, FQNNGV. This CDR3 is 14 amino acids long. V lost 5 bases, J lost 3 bases, and 5 bases stayed unmatched. The CDR3 nucleotides read TGTGCCAGCAGCGGGCAGGGGGCCCACTATGGCTACACCTTC. Translating gives CASSGQGAHYGYTF.

The chain uses TRBV29-1 and TRBJ1-2, with 12 nucleotides matching TRBD1. Losses at the gene ends were 7 bases for V and 4 bases for J; bases not matched to a gene: 13. The CDR3 length is 16 residues. Germline V lookup: CDR1 SQVTM, CDR2 ANQGSEA. CDR3 loop: CSANYGTGGAIYGYTF. CDR3 bases: TGCAGCGCTAACTATGGGACAGGGGGCGCGATCTATGGCTACACCTTC.

The chain combines TRBV28 with TRBJ2-5; TRBD2 agrees at 13 bases. Germline V CDR1 and CDR2: MDHEN, SYDVKM. The V gene end was trimmed by 2 bases and the J gene end by 2 bases; junction bases not matched to a gene: 8. The CDR3 is made up of 18 amino acids. CDR3 amino acids: CASSLVLAGGPLQETQYF. As DNA, the CDR3 is TGTGCCAGCAGTTTAGTACTAGCGGGGGGGCCCTTACAAGAGACCCAGTACTTC.

This rearrangement joins TRBV4-1 to TRBJ2-7; 8 nucleotides match TRBD1. Germline V gene sequence: CDR1 MGHRA, CDR2 YSYEKL. The CDR3 spans 14 residues. J gave up 3 bases and V 5 bases, and 6 bases lay outside the gene matches. CDR3 DNA sequence: TGCGCCAGCAGCGCCCGGACAGGGCACTACGAGCAGTACTTC. This translates into CASSARTGHYEQYF.

The chain combines TRBV28 with TRBJ1-5, with a possible D match to TRBD1 (5 bases). CDR3 length equals 15 residues. Trimming took off 3 bases at V and 5 bases at J, with 14 bases between the two ends. Germline V gene lookup returns CDR1 MDHEN and CDR2 SYDVKM. The CDR3 loop reads CASSFGRAGYQPQHF. The CDR3 nucleotides are TGTGCCAGCAGTTTTGGCAGGGCGGGATATCAGCCCCAGCATTTT.

V is TRBV6-2 or TRBV6-3 and J is TRBJ2-7, with D tentatively TRBD2 (5 bases). Trimming left V 4 bases short and J 2 bases short, with 15 bases between. The CDR3 loop spans 15 amino acids. The germline V gene has CDR1 MNHEY and CDR2 SVGEGT. The DNA of the CDR3 is TGTGCCAGCAGTTCGGCTACTAGGTCCCCCTACGAGCAGTACTTC. Its protein is CASSSATRSPYEQYF.

The chain links TRBV6-5 to TRBJ1-2; the D is unclear. Germline assignment: CDR1 MNHEY and CDR2 SVGAGI. V lost 0 bases, J lost 6 bases, and 14 bases lay in between. CDR3 size: 15 residues. The CDR3 loop is CASSYSNRVPDGYTF. In nucleotides, the CDR3 is TGTGCCAGCAGTTACTCGAACCGGGTTCCTGATGGCTACACCTTC.

The chain carries TRBV6-5 and TRBJ2-3; TRBD2 aligns across 10 bases. Germline lookup yields CDR1 MNHEY and CDR2 SVGAGI. The J segment lost 3 bases and the V segment lost 5 bases, leaving 2 bases of the junction unmatched. There are 14 residues in the CDR3. The CDR3 sequence: CASSISGGTDTQYF. The CDR3 DNA reads TGTGCCAGCAGTATTAGCGGGGGGACAGATACGCAGTATTTT.

This clone was counted a single time. CDR3 protein: CASSVTGDTYGYTF. CDR3 DNA sequence: TGTGCCAGCAGCGTAACAGGCGACACCTATGGCTACACCTTC. V gene TRBV9 combines with J gene TRBJ1-2; tentative D call: TRBD1 (5 bases). Trimming removed 1 base at V and 4 bases at J, with 11 bases between. The CDR3 runs to 14 residues. In germline, CDR1 is SGDLS, CDR2 YYNGEE.

The J gene is TRBJ1-6, the V gene TRBV28; D possibly corresponds to TRBD1 (6 bases). Trimming stripped 3 bases from V and 5 bases from J, with 14 bases between. The CDR3 covers 16 residues. CDR1 is MDHEN and CDR2 is SYDVKM in the germline V gene. This CDR3 is CASSLSTPGDNSPLHF. The DNA for the CDR3 is TGTGCCAGCAGTTTGTCAACTCCAGGGGATAATTCACCCCTCCACTTT.

V is TRBV2 and J is TRBJ2-1; 9 bases align to TRBD2. The CDR3 runs 14 residues. The V and J ends lost 9 bases and 1 base, in that order; junction bases with no gene match: 4. The germline gives CDR1 SNHLY, CDR2 FYNNEI. The CDR3 protein is CASLAGVSYNEQFF. CDR3 sequence (DNA): TGTGCCAGTTTAGCGGGGGTTTCCTACAATGAGCAGTTCTTC. Using reference TRBV2 and TRBJ2-1 for the parts outside the CDR3, the full variable domain is EPEVTQTPSHQVTQMGQEVILRCVPISNHLYFYWYRQILGQKVEFLVSFYNNEISEKSEIFDDQFSVERPDGSNFTLKIRSTKLEDSAMYFCASLAGVSYNEQFFGPGTRLTVL.

The rearrangement uses TRBV6-5 and TRBJ2-7; TRBD1 agrees at 7 bases. CDR1 and CDR2 (germline): MNHEY, SVGAGI. CDR3 size: 13 residues. J was trimmed by 7 bases and V by 5 bases; bases with no gene match: 8. CDR3 sequence reads: CASSPGTAREQYF. The CDR3 DNA reads as TGTGCCAGCAGTCCCGGGACAGCGAGGGAGCAGTACTTC.

This chain links TRBV10-2 with TRBJ2-3, with TRBD2 identical over 12 bases. The germline V gene has CDR1 WSHSY and CDR2 SAAADI. This CDR3 spans 15 amino acids. V lost 4 bases and J lost 5; bases outside the gene matches: 4. The CDR3 DNA reads TGCGCCAGCAGTGGGCTAGCGGGAGGGGGAGATACGCAGTATTTT. It codes for CASSGLAGGGDTQYF.

The chain recombines TRBV5-1 with TRBJ2-7; the D gene is possibly TRBD2 (6 bases). CDR1 and CDR2 from the germline V gene are SGHRS and YFSETQ. This CDR3 region has 16 residues. The V end lost 5 bases, the J end lost 2 bases, and 20 bases lay between the germline ends. The CDR3 here is CASSSTGTSLTYEQYF. CDR3 DNA: TGCGCCAGCAGTTCTACCGGGACTTCCCTCACCTACGAGCAGTACTTC. Full variable domain (outside the CDR3, taken from reference TRBV5-1 and TRBJ2-7): KAGVTQTPRYLIKTRGQQVTLSCSPISGHRSVSWYQQTPGQGLQFLFEYFSETQRNKGNFPGRFSGRQFSNSRSEMNVSTLELGDSALYLCASSSTGTSLTYEQYFGPGTRLTVT.

This clone was observed once. The V gene is TRBV5-6, the J gene TRBJ1-1; no clear D gene. Per germline, CDR1 SGHDT and CDR2 YYEEEE. This CDR3 contains 18 residues. The V gene lost 0 bases and the J gene lost 2 bases, with 20 bases spanning the gap. DNA of the CDR3: TGTGCCAGCAGCTTGGGGGAGAATCTTCGGCGGGTTAACACTGAAGCTTTCTTT. Its protein product is CASSLGENLRRVNTEAFF.

J is TRBJ1-1 and V is TRBV6-6; 9 positions agree with TRBD1. The V gene's germline CDR1 is MNHNY and CDR2 SVGAGI (reference sequence). This CDR3 contains 16 residues. V lost 6 bases, J lost 6 bases, and 14 bases stayed unmatched. This chain's CDR3 is CASRGPTGQGRSEAFF. The CDR3 DNA is TGTGCCAGCAGGGGTCCAACCGGACAGGGGCGGTCTGAAGCTTTCTTT.

The rearrangement links TRBV6-1 to TRBJ2-7; D perhaps matches TRBD1 (5 bases). This CDR3 has 16 amino acids. Germline V gene sequence: CDR1 MNHNS, CDR2 SASEGT. Trimming stripped 0 bases from V and 2 bases from J, with 14 bases between. The CDR3 region has the DNA TGTGCCAGCAGTGAAGCGCTTCTGATAGGGGCCTACGAGCAGTACTTC. Protein sequence: CASSEALLIGAYEQYF.

This chain uses TRBV10-3 with TRBJ2-7; TRBD2 aligns across 7 bases. V shed 4 bases, J shed 4 bases, and the junction held 7 bases outside the gene matches. This CDR3 is 14 amino acids long. Germline V gene sequence: CDR1 ENHRY, CDR2 SYGVKD. The DNA of the CDR3 is TGTGCCATCAGTGTCGGGGGGATGGGGTACGAGCAGTACTTC. Its translation is CAISVGGMGYEQYF.